The 16 T cell receptor beta chains presented below share a single source sample, sequenced in a study of technical replicates of blood from a handful of donors. Produced via immunoSEQ multiplex PCR; TCRdb's table is partial and in-frame only. The sample consists of 60,000 to 90,000 clones, 97% of them appearing once. The sequenced sample was T cells isolated from PBMCs. These receptor sequences come from a human donor in good health.

The V and J genes are TRBV27 and TRBJ2-1; 9 bases agree with TRBD1. V dropped 3 bases and J dropped 11; count of bases not matched to a gene: 5. The CDR3 runs 13 residues. The germline V gene encodes CDR1 MNHEY and CDR2 SMNVEV (reference sequence). For the CDR3, the DNA is TGTGCCAGCAGTTTCGGGACAGGGTCAAAGCAGTTCTTC. Its translation: CASSFGTGSKQFF.

The chain carries TRBV4-1 and TRBJ2-1; TRBD2 matches at 12 bases. V shed 5 bases, J shed 4 bases, and the junction held 0 bases outside the gene matches. Germline values: CDR1 MGHRA, CDR2 YSYEKL. This CDR3 spans 14 amino acids. CDR3 amino acids: CASSGLAGYNEQFF. The CDR3 nucleotides are TGCGCCAGCAGCGGACTAGCGGGGTACAATGAGCAGTTCTTC.

The chain has TRBV27 and TRBJ1-4; perhaps TRBD1 as D (5 bases). The length of the CDR3 is 15 residues. The germline V gene encodes CDR1 MNHEY and CDR2 SMNVEV (reference sequence). The V end was cut by 4 bases, the J end by 5 bases, with 14 bases between. The CDR3, as DNA: TGTGCCAGCAGTTCCCGGACACCTGTAAATGAAAAACTGTTTTTT. Its protein is CASSSRTPVNEKLFF.

This clone was observed once. The J gene is TRBJ2-1, the V gene TRBV6-4, with 9 positions matching TRBD2. The germline CDR1 and CDR2 sequences are MRHNA and SNTAGT. V lost 3 bases and J lost 6; bases outside the gene matches: 6. The CDR3 has 15 residues. For the CDR3, the DNA is TGTGCCAGCAGTGAGGTAGCGGGAGCATTCAATGAGCAGTTCTTC. It codes for CASSEVAGAFNEQFF.

The chain recombines TRBV9 with TRBJ1-1, with D perhaps matching TRBD1 (6 bases). The germline V and J ends were trimmed by 7 bases and 6 bases, with 16 bases remaining between them. CDR3 length: 13 amino acids. Germline V gene lookup returns CDR1 SGDLS and CDR2 YYNGEE. In nucleotides, the CDR3 is TGTGCCAGCGGACAACAGGGTAGGGCTGAAGCTTTCTTT. Protein product: CASGQQGRAEAFF.

The rearrangement links TRBV27 to TRBJ1-5; TRBD1 matches 7 bases. Germline V gene lookup returns CDR1 MNHEY and CDR2 SMNVEV (reference sequence). Losses at the gene ends were 5 bases for V and 0 bases for J; bases not matched to a gene: 4. The CDR3 covers 15 residues. The CDR3 here is CASSPGTDSNQPQHF. In DNA form, the CDR3 reads TGTGCCAGCAGTCCCGGGACAGATAGCAATCAGCCCCAGCATTTT.

The chain combines TRBV7-3 with TRBJ1-2; D call uncertain. Germline V gives CDR1 SGHTA, CDR2 FQGTGA. This CDR3 has 11 amino acids. V dropped 6 bases and J dropped 8 bases, with 10 bases sitting between them. DNA for the CDR3: TGTGCCAGCAGTAGCGGAGAGGGCTACACCTTC. Protein: CASSSGEGYTF.

This rearrangement joins TRBV7-6 to TRBJ2-1, with TRBD2 matching over 12 bases. With 5 bases clipped from V and 8 bases from J, the junction kept 10 bases outside the gene matches. Germline lookup yields CDR1 SGHVS and CDR2 FNYEAQ. The CDR3 length is 16 residues. The CDR3 DNA is TGTGCCAGCAGCCGAGCTAGCGGGAGGGCTAGAGATGAGCAGTTCTTC. Residues: CASSRASGRARDEQFF.

The chain couples TRBV25-1 to TRBJ2-4; unclear D gene. The CDR3 covers 14 residues. Germline V gene sequence: CDR1 MGHDK, CDR2 SYGVNS. The V end lost 1 base, the J end lost 0 bases, and 4 bases lay between the germline ends. The CDR3 nucleotides are TGTGCCAGCAGTGAATCAGGAGCCAAAAACATTCAGTACTTC. Translation: CASSESGAKNIQYF.

The V gene is TRBV30, the J gene TRBJ2-3, with 8 bases fitting TRBD1. The CDR3 extends over 13 amino acids. The ends lost 8 bases at V and 0 bases at J; junction bases unmatched: 4. CDR1 and CDR2 (germline): GTSNPN, SVGIG (reference sequence). This CDR3 reads CAQGQASTDTQYF. The DNA of the CDR3 is TGTGCCCAGGGACAGGCTAGCACAGATACGCAGTATTTT.

The V gene is TRBV19, the J gene TRBJ2-3, with D tentatively TRBD2 (6 bases). The CDR3 totals 11 residues. Deletions cut 7 bases from V and 9 bases from J, with 11 bases between. Germline assignment: CDR1 LNHDA and CDR2 SQIVND (reference sequence). This CDR3 reads CASKSAGTQYF. CDR3 coding DNA: TGTGCCAGTAAGTCAGCGGGCACGCAGTATTTT. The full variable domain, with the rest looked up from reference TRBV19 and TRBJ2-3, is DGGITQSPKYLFRKEGQNVTLSCEQNLNHDAMYWYRQDPGQGLRLIYYSQIVNDFQKGDIAEGYSVSREKKESFPLTVTSAQKNPTAFYLCASKSAGTQYFGPGTRLTVL.

V is TRBV28 and J is TRBJ1-2; D may be TRBD1 (5 bases). CDR3 length equals 14 residues. Deletions cut 5 bases from V and 3 bases from J, with 13 bases between. Germline CDR1 MDHEN, CDR2 SYDVKM. CDR3 loop: CASSLDIRDYGYTF. DNA for the CDR3: TGTGCCAGCAGTCTGGACATAAGGGACTATGGCTACACCTTC.

CDR3 residues: CASSTPGQGMREQFF. The CDR3 DNA reads as TGCGCCAGCAGCACACCGGGACAGGGGATGAGAGAGCAGTTCTTC. The chain uses TRBV5-1 and TRBJ2-1, with 10 bases matching TRBD1. The J segment lost 10 bases and the V segment lost 4 bases, leaving 11 bases of the junction unmatched. CDR3 length equals 15 residues. Germline lookup yields CDR1 SGHRS and CDR2 YFSETQ. Filled out from reference TRBV5-1 and TRBJ2-1, the complete variable domain reads KAGVTQTPRYLIKTRGQQVTLSCSPISGHRSVSWYQQTPGQGLQFLFEYFSETQRNKGNFPGRFSGRQFSNSRSEMNVSTLELGDSALYLCASSTPGQGMREQFFGPGTRLTVL.

The chain uses TRBV6-5 and TRBJ1-2; D uncertain. Germline V gene data show CDR1 as MNHEY and CDR2 as SVGAGI. The CDR3 runs to 14 residues. V lost 0 bases and J 5 bases, leaving 10 bases between the germline ends. CDR3 amino acids: CASSYSVSGYGYTF. The CDR3 coding sequence is TGTGCCAGCAGTTACTCGGTTTCGGGATATGGCTACACCTTC.

The J gene is TRBJ1-1, the V gene TRBV11-2; D not resolved. Trimming cost V 0 bases and J 0 bases, with 8 bases left between them. CDR1 and CDR2 (germline): SGHAT, FQNNGV. The CDR3 sequence is 15 residues long. Written as DNA, the CDR3 is TGTGCCAGCAGCTTAGAGTGGCAGATGAACACTGAAGCTTTCTTT. Protein sequence: CASSLEWQMNTEAFF. The full variable domain, completed using reference TRBV11-2 and TRBJ1-1, is EAGVAQSPRYKIIEKRQSVAFWCNPISGHATLYWYQQILGQGPKLLIQFQNNGVVDDSQLPKDRFSAERLKGVDSTLKIQPAKLEDSAVYLCASSLEWQMNTEAFFGQGTRLTVV.

The chain has TRBV10-3 and TRBJ2-1; TRBD1 might be the D (5 bases). Looked up from germline, CDR1 is ENHRY and CDR2 is SYGVKD. V lost 0 bases and J 4 bases, leaving 19 bases between the germline ends. The CDR3 loop spans 18 amino acids. CDR3 DNA sequence: TGTGCCATCAGTGAGTCGATAGGCCTGTCAGGGAAATACAATGAGCAGTTCTTC. Protein sequence: CAISESIGLSGKYNEQFF.